A selection of T cell receptor beta chains follows, all from one sample in a study of cytomegalovirus exposure and HLA in healthy donors. Sequenced by immunoSEQ multiplex PCR; TCRdb stores in-frame clones only, minus some. The sample has around 76,000 clones; 60% to 70% are singletons. Sequenced: PBMCs. These TCRs come from a man aged 35 to 55 in good health and CMV-seropositive. Each CDR3 is given with its conserved first and last residue. A D gene is named only where the DNA matches it firmly. Clone size is shown for a subset of rows, as once, few, many or a class of expanded clone.

d_call | j_call | v_call | cdr3_length | clone_size | cdr3_aa | cdr3_nt
TRBD1 | TRBJ1-2 | TRBV10-3 | 15 | - | CATQDRDGANYGYTF | TGTGCCACCCAGGACAGGGATGGGGCTAACTATGGCTACACCTTC
- | TRBJ1-5 | TRBV5-1 | 13 | - | CASSWQGDQPQHF | TGCGCCAGCAGCTGGCAGGGTGATCAGCCCCAGCATTTT
TRBD1 | TRBJ2-7 | TRBV9 | 15 | - | CASSTTGQGSYEQYF | TGTGCCAGCAGCACTACGGGACAGGGTTCCTACGAGCAGTACTTC
TRBD1 | TRBJ1-1 | TRBV6-7 | 14 | - | CASSLDQGGTEAFF | TGTGCCAGCAGTTTGGACCAGGGGGGTACTGAAGCTTTCTTT
- | TRBJ2-7 | TRBV30 | 14 | - | CAWSPLAGYDEQYF | TGTGCCTGGAGCCCCTTGGCGGGATACGACGAGCAGTACTTC
- | TRBJ2-6 | TRBV5-1 | 16 | once | CASSLEPGLGANVLTF | TGCGCCAGCAGCTTGGAGCCAGGGCTCGGGGCCAACGTCCTGACTTTC
- | TRBJ1-2 | TRBV2 | 13 | few | CASSEAGGYGYTF | TGTGCCAGCAGTGAAGCGGGGGGCTATGGCTACACCTTC
- | TRBJ2-7 | TRBV5-6 | 16 | - | CASSPRAGTGPYEQYF | TGTGCCAGCAGCCCCAGGGCGGGGACGGGACCCTACGAGCAGTACTTC
TRBD1 | TRBJ2-3 | TRBV29-1 | 17 | - | CSVQGNRGLQSGDTQYF | TGCAGCGTCCAAGGGAACAGGGGGCTCCAATCTGGAGATACGCAGTATTTT
- | TRBJ1-2 | TRBV19 | 16 | - | CASNTEPGVLGYGYTF | TGTGCCAGTAACACTGAGCCGGGGGTATTAGGCTATGGCTACACCTTC
TRBD2 | TRBJ2-5 | TRBV5-1 | 15 | - | CASRPELADAETQYF | TGCGCCAGCAGGCCCGAACTAGCGGACGCAGAGACCCAGTACTTC
- | TRBJ2-5 | TRBV18 | 14 | - | CASSPSGVQETQYF | TGTGCCAGCTCACCATCGGGGGTACAAGAGACCCAGTACTTC
TRBD1 | TRBJ1-1 | TRBV9 | 14 | - | CASSFGTGNTEAFF | TGTGCCAGCAGCTTCGGGACAGGGAACACTGAAGCTTTCTTT
- | TRBJ2-2 | TRBV7-9 | 15 | - | CASSRDIPRTGELFF | TGTGCCAGCAGCCGGGACATCCCTAGGACCGGGGAGCTGTTTTTT
- | TRBJ2-3 | TRBV5-1 | 15 | - | CASSSTAVGTDTQYF | TGCGCCAGCAGCTCCACAGCAGTGGGCACAGATACGCAGTATTTT